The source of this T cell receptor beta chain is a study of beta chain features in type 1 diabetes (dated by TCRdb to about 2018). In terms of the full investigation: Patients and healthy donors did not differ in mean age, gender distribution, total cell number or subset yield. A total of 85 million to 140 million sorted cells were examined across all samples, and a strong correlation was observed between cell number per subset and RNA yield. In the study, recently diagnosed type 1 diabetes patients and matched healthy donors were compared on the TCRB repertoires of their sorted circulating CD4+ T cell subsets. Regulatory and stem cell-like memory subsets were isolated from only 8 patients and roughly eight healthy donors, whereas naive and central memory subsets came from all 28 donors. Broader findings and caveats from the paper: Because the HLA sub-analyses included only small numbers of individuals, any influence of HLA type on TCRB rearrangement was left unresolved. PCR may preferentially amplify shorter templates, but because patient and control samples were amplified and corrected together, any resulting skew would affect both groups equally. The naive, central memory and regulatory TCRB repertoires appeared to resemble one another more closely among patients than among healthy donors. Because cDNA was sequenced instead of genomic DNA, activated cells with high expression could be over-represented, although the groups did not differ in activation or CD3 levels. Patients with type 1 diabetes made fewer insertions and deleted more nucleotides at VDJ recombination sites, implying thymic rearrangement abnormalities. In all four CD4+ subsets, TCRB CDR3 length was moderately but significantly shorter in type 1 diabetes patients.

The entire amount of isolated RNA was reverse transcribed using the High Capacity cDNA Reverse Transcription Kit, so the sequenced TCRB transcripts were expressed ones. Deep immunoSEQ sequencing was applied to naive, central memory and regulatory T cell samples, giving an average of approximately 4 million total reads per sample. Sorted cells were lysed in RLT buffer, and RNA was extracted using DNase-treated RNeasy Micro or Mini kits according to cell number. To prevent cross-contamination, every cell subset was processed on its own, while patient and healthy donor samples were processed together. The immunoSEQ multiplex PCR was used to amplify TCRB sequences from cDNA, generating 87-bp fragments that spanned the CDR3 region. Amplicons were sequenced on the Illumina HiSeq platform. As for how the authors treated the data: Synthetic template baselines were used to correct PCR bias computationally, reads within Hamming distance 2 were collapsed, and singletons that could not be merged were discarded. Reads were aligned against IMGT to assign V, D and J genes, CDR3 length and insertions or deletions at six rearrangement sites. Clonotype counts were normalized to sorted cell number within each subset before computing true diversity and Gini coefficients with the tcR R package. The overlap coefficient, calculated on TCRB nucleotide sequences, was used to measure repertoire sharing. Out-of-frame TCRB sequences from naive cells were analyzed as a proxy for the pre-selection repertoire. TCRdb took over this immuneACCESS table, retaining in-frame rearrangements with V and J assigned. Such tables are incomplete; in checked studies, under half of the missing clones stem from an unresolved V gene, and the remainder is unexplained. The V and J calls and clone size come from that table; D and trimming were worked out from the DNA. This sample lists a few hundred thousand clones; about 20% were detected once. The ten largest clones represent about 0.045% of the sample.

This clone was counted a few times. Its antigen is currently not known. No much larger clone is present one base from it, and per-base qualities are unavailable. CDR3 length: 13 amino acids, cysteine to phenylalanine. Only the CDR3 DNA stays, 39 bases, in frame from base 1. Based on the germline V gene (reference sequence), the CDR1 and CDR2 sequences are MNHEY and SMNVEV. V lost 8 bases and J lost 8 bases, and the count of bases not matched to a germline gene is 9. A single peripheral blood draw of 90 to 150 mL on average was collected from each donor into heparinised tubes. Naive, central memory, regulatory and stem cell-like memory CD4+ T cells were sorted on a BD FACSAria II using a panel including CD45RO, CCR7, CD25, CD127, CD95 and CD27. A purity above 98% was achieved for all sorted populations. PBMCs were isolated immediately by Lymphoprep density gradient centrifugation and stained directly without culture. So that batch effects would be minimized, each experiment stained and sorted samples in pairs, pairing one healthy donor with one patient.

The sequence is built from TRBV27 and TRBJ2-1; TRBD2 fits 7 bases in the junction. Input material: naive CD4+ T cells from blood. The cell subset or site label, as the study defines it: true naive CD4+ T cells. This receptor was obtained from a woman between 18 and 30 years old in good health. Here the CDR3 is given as CASRSGTGDEQFF. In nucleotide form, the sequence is TGTGCCAGCCGCAGCGGGACGGGGGATGAGCAGTTCTTC.